This TCR beta chain was recovered during a study of T-cell memory formation after mild COVID-19. Study details: Most TCR clusters belonged to a single donor.

The CDR3 loop spans 17 amino acids. The V gene end was trimmed by 4 bases and the J gene end by 3 bases; junction bases not matched to a gene: 13. CDR1 is SGHDN and CDR2 is FVKESK in the germline V gene. Note on this clonotype: What it binds is not known.

The authors produced TCR alpha and TCR beta cDNA libraries with sample barcodes and UMIs by 5'RACE using constant-segment primers. A single record per CDR3 protein comes from TCRdb applying MiXCR to the 5' RACE reads. The sample lists fewer than 450,000 distinct CDR3 sequences, approximately 25% seen once, with roughly 9.7% in the top ten. Study outcomes and limitations: Memory sampled before infection contained some responding clones, suggesting cross-reactive memory joined. CD8+ contracting clones occupied EMRA, while CD4+ ones occupied mainly CM and EM.

Sequenced sample: PBMCs or a T cell subset sorted from them (not recorded which). This clonotype was obtained from an adult woman who had mild COVID-19 (a few samples of this study predate the infection). Cell type and time point are not known. This chain uses TRBV14 with TRBJ1-2, with 8 positions matching TRBD1. The DNA for the CDR3 is TGTGCCAGCAGCCGAGACAGGGGTATTGTGCCGGACTATGGCTACACCTTC. It is translated as CASSRDRGIVPDYGYTF.